Shown below are 17 T cell receptor beta chains from a single sample sequenced in a study of PD-1 blockade in classical Hodgkin lymphoma. Autologous stem cell transplantation was followed by relapse in every patient, and brentuximab vedotin exposure varied. Repertoires were generated with immunoSEQ multiplex PCR, while TCRdb's copy carries only in-frame clones and drops some. The table lists approximately 79,000 clones, around nine tenths of them singletons. Here the sequenced sample was peripheral blood mononuclear cells (PBMCs), taken before the second cycle of nivolumab. All receptors come from a human donor with classical Hodgkin lymphoma.

The chain links TRBV4-1 to TRBJ2-7; D assignment may be TRBD1 or TRBD2 (5 bases each). The germline CDR1 and CDR2 sequences are MGHRA and YSYEKL. V was pared by 4 bases and J by 0 bases, with 16 bases between. The CDR3 totals 16 residues. The CDR3 region has the DNA TGCGCCAGCAGCCGAACTTGGGACGGTAGCTCCTACGAGCAGTACTTC. Its translation: CASSRTWDGSSYEQYF.

The chain links TRBV4-1 to TRBJ1-3; D possibly corresponds to TRBD1 (5 bases). This CDR3 comprises 16 residues. Per the germline V gene, CDR1 is MGHRA and CDR2 is YSYEKL. V lost 4 bases and J 0 bases, leaving 13 bases between the germline ends. The CDR3 sequence: CASSRFRGGSGNTIYF. CDR3 bases: TGCGCCAGCAGCCGGTTTCGGGGGGGCTCTGGAAACACCATATATTTT.

This chain links TRBV27 with TRBJ2-7; D possibly matches TRBD1 or TRBD2 (6 bases each). This CDR3 contains 13 residues. Germline V gene lookup returns CDR1 MNHEY and CDR2 SMNVEV (reference sequence). Trimming shortened V by 5 bases and J by 3 bases, and 11 bases separated the two germline ends. In DNA form, the CDR3 reads TGTGCCAGCAGTGCGAGGGGGGTCTACGAGCAGTACTTC. Translated: CASSARGVYEQYF.

V is TRBV30 and J is TRBJ2-7; D ambiguous. CDR3 length: 16 residues. Trimming cost V 0 bases and J 7 bases, with 22 bases left between them. Germline CDR1 is GTSNPN and CDR2 is SVGIG (reference sequence). DNA of the CDR3: TGTGCCTGGAGTGTACCTTTAAACAGAAGGGTGGGGGAGCAGTACTTC. The encoded protein is CAWSVPLNRRVGEQYF.

The chain combines TRBV4-1 with TRBJ2-7; D is ambiguous. The V end was cut by 3 bases, the J end by 6 bases, with 15 bases between. Germline CDR1 reads MGHRA; CDR2 reads YSYEKL. The CDR3 extends over 14 amino acids. This CDR3 reads CASSQFSESPEQYF. DNA of the CDR3: TGCGCCAGCAGCCAGTTCTCAGAATCGCCCGAGCAGTACTTC.

The V and J genes are TRBV15 and TRBJ2-5; TRBD2 matches at 16 bases. The CDR3 contains 16 residues. V dropped 4 bases and J dropped 4; count of bases not matched to a gene: 3. CDR1 and CDR2 (germline): LNHNV, YYDKDF (reference sequence). The CDR3 DNA follows: TGTGCCACCAGCATGGGACTAGCGGGAGGGGGAGAGACCCAGTACTTC. This translates into CATSMGLAGGGETQYF.

The chain has TRBV9 and TRBJ1-2; maybe TRBD1 (6 bases). The CDR3 length is 15 residues. Trimming shortened V by 0 bases and J by 7 bases, and 16 bases separated the two germline ends. Germline-derived CDR1 and CDR2 are SGDLS and YYNGEE. The DNA of the CDR3 is TGTGCCAGCAGCGTAGGGACAGCGGAGGTGGGTGGCTACACCTTC. This translates into CASSVGTAEVGGYTF. The variable domain in full, with the rest retrieved from reference TRBV9 and TRBJ1-2, is DSGVTQTPKHLITATGQRVTLRCSPRSGDLSVYWYQQSLDQGLQFLIQYYNGEERAKGNILERFSAQQFPDLHSELNLSSLELGDSALYFCASSVGTAEVGGYTFGSGTRLTVV.

This clone has just a few counts. This chain joins TRBV25-1 and TRBJ2-7; the match to TRBD2 covers 7 bases. Per germline, CDR1 MGHDK and CDR2 SYGVNS. The CDR3 is made up of 14 amino acids. J gave up 3 bases and V 1 base, and 3 bases lay outside the gene matches. CDR3 sequence: CASSEWGGDYEQYF. CDR3 DNA sequence: TGTGCCAGCAGTGAATGGGGGGGGGACTACGAGCAGTACTTC.

The chain employs TRBV27 and TRBJ1-4, with D possibly being TRBD1 (6 bases). Looked up from germline, CDR1 is MNHEY and CDR2 is SMNVEV (reference sequence). CDR3 length equals 15 residues. Between the trimmed V and J ends, which lost 7 bases and 3 bases, there was a span of 15 bases. The CDR3 DNA reads TGTGCCAGCACTACAGGGAGGAGGGCTAATGAAAAACTGTTTTTT. This translates into CASTTGRRANEKLFF.

The J gene is TRBJ2-2, the V gene TRBV5-5, with D tentatively TRBD1 (6 bases). Germline CDR1 reads SGHKS; CDR2 reads YYEKEE (reference sequence). Trimming cost V 7 bases and J 0 bases, with 7 bases left between them. The CDR3 totals 13 residues. CDR3 loop: CASGQTNTGELFF. The CDR3 nucleotides are TGTGCCAGCGGACAGACGAACACCGGGGAGCTGTTTTTT.

The sample holds a few counts of this clone. This rearrangement joins TRBV2 to TRBJ2-3; no firm D call. This CDR3 comprises 15 residues. The germline V gene encodes CDR1 SNHLY and CDR2 FYNNEI. The V gene lost 4 bases and the J gene lost 2 bases, with 13 bases spanning the gap. Written as DNA, the CDR3 is TGTGCCAGCAGTGTAGGGCCTACGAACACAGATACGCAGTATTTT. Its protein is CASSVGPTNTDTQYF. The entire variable domain, with the rest obtained from reference TRBV2 and TRBJ2-3, is as follows: EPEVTQTPSHQVTQMGQEVILRCVPISNHLYFYWYRQILGQKVEFLVSFYNNEISEKSEIFDDQFSVERPDGSNFTLKIRSTKLEDSAMYFCASSVGPTNTDTQYFGPGTRLTVL.

This chain links TRBV10-2 with TRBJ1-5, with D possibly TRBD1 on 6 matching bases. Germline V gene data show CDR1 as WSHSY and CDR2 as SAAADI. Trimming took 3 bases from V and 4 from J, leaving 16 bases between them. The CDR3 extends over 16 amino acids. The DNA of the CDR3 is TGCGCCAGCAGTGAACGCCGGGGGCACGGAAATCAGCCCCAGCATTTT. Amino acid sequence: CASSERRGHGNQPQHF.

The chain couples TRBV5-1 to TRBJ2-1, with TRBD2 matching 11 bases. The V gene's germline CDR1 is SGHRS and CDR2 YFSETQ. The CDR3 covers 15 residues. V shed 0 bases and J 8 bases; nucleotides not matched to a gene: 4. The CDR3 DNA is TGCGCCAGCAGCTTGGTAGCGGGAGGGAGGGATGAGCAGTTCTTC. Protein sequence: CASSLVAGGRDEQFF.

V and J are TRBV7-3 and TRBJ2-7; 8 bases map to TRBD1. CDR1 is SGHTA, CDR2 FQGTGA, per germline. This CDR3 has 18 amino acids. Trimming cost V 0 bases and J 1 base; bases outside gene matches: 11. The CDR3 region has the DNA TGTGCCAGCAGCTTAACGGGGACAGGTCCCCCGTTTTCCTACGAGCAGTACTTC. Protein product: CASSLTGTGPPFSYEQYF.

The genes are TRBV6-1 and TRBJ2-7, with 8 bases that match TRBD1. The CDR3 is 15 amino acids. The V segment lost 4 bases and the J segment 6 bases; nucleotides outside the gene matches: 11. CDR1 is MNHNS, CDR2 SASEGT, per germline. The CDR3: CASSVSSGTGLEQYF. DNA of the CDR3: TGTGCCAGCAGTGTAAGCTCCGGGACAGGCCTCGAGCAGTACTTC.

The J gene is TRBJ1-1, the V gene TRBV10-3, with TRBD1 identical over 11 bases. Germline CDR1 is ENHRY and CDR2 is SYGVKD. The CDR3 sequence is 15 residues long. After removal of 2 bases from V and 5 bases from J, the junction contained 4 bases not matched to a gene. This chain's CDR3 is CAISERGQGGTEAFF. Written as DNA, the CDR3 is TGTGCCATCAGTGAGCGGGGACAGGGGGGGACTGAAGCTTTCTTT.

The chain joins TRBV29-1 to TRBJ2-3; TRBD2 might be the D (6 bases). The V gene lost 4 bases and the J gene lost 5 bases, with 13 bases spanning the gap. Per the germline V gene, CDR1 is SQVTM and CDR2 is ANQGSEA. The CDR3 covers 13 residues. CDR3 in DNA: TGCAGCGTTGGAAGGATGGGGGGAGATACGCAGTATTTT. It is translated as CSVGRMGGDTQYF.